These T cell receptor beta chains were read from a single sample in a study of CD8+CD57+ T cells in acquired aplastic anemia. From the reads, TCRdb called clonotypes with MiXCR, one entry per CDR3 protein. The sample shows 200,000 to 250,000 distinct CDR3 sequences, around 43% of them seen only once. Sequencing used sorted CD4+, CD8+, or CD8+CD57+ T cells (not recorded which) from PBMCs. Receptors originate from a human donor with aplastic anemia. Each CDR3 is given with its conserved first and last residue. The D gene is left open where the match is weak. Size values are once, few and many counts, or a class for expanded clones, and some rows have none.

size	V	J	D	CDR3	DNA
many	TRBV4-1	TRBJ2-7	NA	CASSQDSGNYEQYF	TGCGCCAGCAGCCAAGATTCCGGGAACTACGAGCAGTACTTC
NA	TRBV12-3/TRBV12-4	TRBJ1-1	NA	CASSFGRDTEAFF	TGTGCCAGCAGTTTTGGGAGGGACACTGAAGCTTTCTTT
NA	TRBV19	TRBJ2-5	TRBD2	CAKKGLADKGVLHETQYF	TGTGCCAAGAAGGGACTAGCGGACAAGGGGGTGCTCCACGAGACCCAGTACTTC
many	TRBV12-3/TRBV12-4	TRBJ2-7	NA	CASSLNGKSSYEQYF	TGTGCCAGCAGTTTGAACGGGAAGAGCTCCTACGAGCAGTACTTC
NA	TRBV3-1	TRBJ2-7	NA	CASSQDIALTSYEQYF	TGTGCCAGCAGCCAAGATATTGCCTTGACATCCTACGAGCAGTACTTC
many	TRBV15	TRBJ2-7	NA	CATSRDREAKEQYF	TGTGCCACCAGCAGAGACAGGGAGGCAAAAGAGCAGTACTTC
once	TRBV7-9	TRBJ2-5	NA	CASSLAGNSIETQYF	TGTGCCAGCAGCTTGGCAGGGAATTCCATAGAGACCCAGTACTTC
NA	TRBV25-1	TRBJ1-6	NA	CASSDVFRGSPLHF	TGTGCCAGCAGTGATGTATTTAGGGGTTCACCCCTCCACTTT
few	TRBV7-9	TRBJ1-6	TRBD1	CASGDRVGSPLHF	TGTGCCAGCGGAGACAGGGTCGGTTCACCCCTCCACTTT
few	TRBV30	TRBJ2-2	NA	CAWSGGSGELFF	TGTGCCTGGAGTGGGGGTTCCGGGGAGCTGTTTTTT
NA	TRBV20-1	TRBJ2-5	NA	CSASNPQETQYF	TGCAGTGCTAGTAATCCTCAAGAGACCCAGTACTTC
NA	TRBV10-3	TRBJ2-3	NA	CAISRADTQYF	TGTGCCATCAGTCGCGCGGATACGCAGTATTTT
NA	TRBV2	TRBJ2-1	NA	CASSEDGVSYNEQFF	TGTGCCAGCAGTGAAGACGGGGTTAGTTACAATGAGCAGTTCTTC
NA	TRBV19	TRBJ1-5	NA	CASRLDRSRNQPQHF	TGTGCCAGTAGATTAGACAGGAGCCGCAATCAGCCCCAGCATTTT
NA	TRBV20-1	TRBJ1-2	NA	CSARGYSSLRPEYGYTF	TGCAGTGCTAGAGGTTACAGCTCCTTAAGACCAGAATATGGCTACACCTTC
few	TRBV6-2/TRBV6-3	TRBJ1-5	TRBD1	CASRLGQDRGLFRNQPQHF	TGTGCCAGCAGACTAGGCCAGGACAGGGGTCTTTTTCGCAATCAGCCCCAGCATTTT
many	TRBV5-1	TRBJ2-1	NA	CASSPTPSDSNEQFF	TGCGCCAGCAGCCCGACCCCTAGCGACAGCAATGAGCAGTTCTTC
many	TRBV7-8	TRBJ1-2	NA	CASSLVLATGSRGDYGYTF	TGTGCCAGCAGCTTAGTCCTCGCGACAGGATCTAGAGGTGACTATGGCTACACCTTC
many	TRBV20-1	TRBJ1-4	NA	CSAFHPTSSRGEKLFF	TGCAGTGCTTTCCACCCGACGAGTAGTAGGGGTGAAAAACTGTTTTTT
many	TRBV19	TRBJ2-1	NA	CASRGGGAYNEQFF	TGTGCCAGCAGAGGGGGAGGGGCTTATAATGAGCAGTTCTTC
many	TRBV28	TRBJ2-7	NA	CASRAGASYEQYF	TGTGCCAGCAGGGCGGGCGCCTCCTACGAGCAGTACTTC
many	TRBV7-9	TRBJ2-7	TRBD1	CASSLEDPVGQGFSYEQYF	TGTGCCAGCAGCTTAGAAGACCCGGTCGGACAGGGGTTCTCCTACGAGCAGTACTTC
many	TRBV9	TRBJ2-1	TRBD1	CASSVEGADNEQFF	TGTGCCAGCAGCGTAGAGGGGGCGGATAATGAGCAGTTCTTC
NA	TRBV4-1	TRBJ1-1	TRBD1	CASSQIGQGPMNTEAFF	TGCGCCAGCAGCCAGATAGGACAGGGCCCGATGAACACTGAAGCTTTCTTT
NA	TRBV29-1	TRBJ1-4	NA	CSAWGSGEAEKLFF	TGCAGCGCTTGGGGGTCCGGGGAGGCTGAAAAACTGTTTTTT
NA	TRBV6-1	TRBJ1-1	NA	CASRSRGPKTEAFF	TGTGCCAGCAGAAGCAGGGGTCCTAAGACTGAAGCTTTCTTT
few	TRBV5-6	TRBJ2-7	TRBD2	CASSSTGTSGGAWSYEQYF	TGTGCCAGCAGCTCGACCGGGACTAGCGGGGGGGCTTGGTCCTACGAGCAGTACTTC
many	TRBV6-5	TRBJ2-7	NA	CASSYYGGGEQYF	TGTGCCAGCAGTTACTACGGAGGAGGCGAGCAGTACTTC
many	TRBV7-9	TRBJ2-3	NA	CASSLIGVGIADTQYF	TGTGCCAGCAGCTTAATAGGGGTAGGGATTGCAGATACGCAGTATTTT
NA	TRBV5-1	TRBJ2-7	NA	CASSLGGSLSSYEQYF	TGTGCCAGCAGCCTGGGAGGTTCCTTGAGCTCCTACGAGCAGTACTTC
NA	TRBV15	TRBJ2-7	TRBD1	CATSSVSRTGTYEQYF	TGTGCCACCAGCAGTGTCTCGAGGACAGGGACCTACGAGCAGTACTTC
NA	TRBV15	TRBJ2-1	TRBD1	CATSRGQGSGNEQFF	TGTGCCACCAGCAGGGGACAGGGGTCGGGCAATGAGCAGTTCTTC
NA	TRBV27	TRBJ2-1	NA	CASSFLGRDNEQFF	TGTGCCAGCAGTTTCTTGGGTCGAGACAATGAGCAGTTCTTC
once	TRBV11-2	TRBJ2-6	TRBD1	CASSNGQGARGANVLTF	TGTGCCAGCAGCAATGGACAGGGGGCGCGGGGGGCCAACGTCCTGACTTTC
NA	TRBV6-6	TRBJ2-3	TRBD2	CASSYSGTSGSGSDTQYF	TGTGCCAGCAGTTACTCCGGCACTAGCGGGAGTGGGTCAGATACGCAGTATTTT
NA	TRBV28	TRBJ2-3	TRBD2	CASSLPLAGITSTDTQYF	TGTGCCAGCAGTTTACCACTAGCGGGGATAACTAGCACAGATACGCAGTATTTT
NA	TRBV15	TRBJ1-1	NA	CATSPQQNTEAFF	TGTGCCACCAGCCCACAGCAGAACACTGAAGCTTTCTTT
few	TRBV24-1	TRBJ2-1	TRBD2	CATSWTSGVYNEQFF	TGTGCCACCAGTTGGACTAGCGGAGTCTACAATGAGCAGTTCTTC
NA	TRBV20-1	TRBJ2-7	TRBD2	CSASSRSWGGRYEQYF	TGCAGTGCTAGCTCCAGGTCGTGGGGGGGTCGGTACGAGCAGTACTTC
few	TRBV7-2	TRBJ2-7	NA	CASSLAGATYEQYF	TGTGCCAGCAGCTTAGCGGGCGCGACCTACGAGCAGTACTTC
many	TRBV30	TRBJ1-1	NA	CAWSVQVGTEAFF	TGTGCCTGGAGTGTACAGGTGGGCACTGAAGCTTTCTTT
once	TRBV7-9	TRBJ1-2	NA	CASSVGRGGRGYTF	TGTGCCAGCAGCGTAGGGAGAGGGGGGCGGGGCTACACCTTC
NA	TRBV30	TRBJ2-3	NA	CAWRGFSTDTQYF	TGTGCCTGGAGGGGATTTAGCACAGATACGCAGTATTTT
NA	TRBV5-1	TRBJ2-7	NA	CASSPFSSGEQYF	TGCGCCAGCAGCCCGTTTTCATCGGGGGAGCAGTACTTC
NA	TRBV7-8	TRBJ2-2	NA	CASSLAVTGGELFF	TGTGCCAGCAGCTTAGCTGTTACGGGCGGGGAGCTGTTTTTT
many	TRBV9	TRBJ1-5	TRBD1	CASSGGQGVGQPQHF	TGTGCCAGCAGCGGTGGACAGGGCGTGGGTCAGCCCCAGCATTTT
many	TRBV5-8	TRBJ2-7	TRBD1	CASSLGQGKGYEQYF	TGTGCCAGCAGCTTGGGACAGGGGAAAGGGTACGAGCAGTACTTC
NA	TRBV15	TRBJ2-7	TRBD1	CASSSGDRVVEQYF	TGTGCCAGCAGCTCAGGGGACAGGGTGGTCGAGCAGTACTTC